This T cell receptor (beta chain) was recorded in a study of neurological immune-mediated disorders. The cDNA came from 5'RACE, which used 10-nucleotide random UMIs. A single record per CDR3 protein comes from TCRdb applying MiXCR to the 5' RACE reads. The sample lists roughly 100,000 distinct CDR3 sequences; approximately 3.3% were seen once. The sample holds many counts of this clonotype. This CDR3 comprises 12 residues. Germline V gene data show CDR1 as SGHDT and CDR2 as YYEEEE. With 1 base removed from V and 8 bases from J, the gap between germline ends came to 9 bases. Sequenced sample: PBMCs. The clonotype originates from a woman aged 18-30 years with multiple sclerosis. This chain links TRBV5-6 with TRBJ1-2; D is unresolved. The CDR3 loop is CASSLRAQGYTF. In DNA, the CDR3 is TGTGCCAGCAGCTTGAGGGCGCAAGGCTACACCTTC.